The text below deals with one T cell receptor beta chain. This clone is a singleton in its sample. Its antigen target is currently unknown. Base qualities were left out, and no much larger clone turns up one base away. The time point label here, explained by the study, means: about 28 days (+/-7) after the second vaccine dose. AZD1222 recipients whose second dose came at about 4 weeks and those whose second dose came at about 12 weeks were combined into one group, since spike-specific TCR depth and breadth did not differ between the two schedules. Samples from vaccinated people were obtained from the UK trials COV001 and COV002, which included a single-blind randomized controlled phase 2/3 trial of AZD1222 (ChAdOx1 nCoV-19) in healthy adults. For TCRbeta chain sequencing, PBMC samples from trial participants were taken at day 0 and at day 28 after the second dose. This entry comes from a study of T cell responses to AZD1222 COVID-19 vaccine (dated by TCRdb to 2020 to 2022). Regarding the research as a whole: A total of over 230 trial participants underwent TCR sequencing, of whom around 200 received two doses of AZD1222 and roughly 25 received two doses of the MenACWY control vaccine. Enrollment into the trials was organized by age into subgroups of 18-55, 56-69 and 70-plus years, and those subgroups contained approximately 150, 30 and 60 TCR-sequenced participants, respectively. Overall study outcomes, separate from this receptor: In the small 56-69-year group, the increase in depth fell short of significance, most likely because of low power. Nearly half of unique spike-specific TCRs reportedly recognized epitopes outside regions mutated in the B.1.351 and B.1.1.7 variants. Vaccine-associated CD4 TCRs spanned the whole spike protein, with dominant responses in regions 160-218 and 743-854. Participants were mostly white British and included more females than males, and it was suggested by the authors that clonal diversity may have been underestimated. After two AZD1222 doses, spike-specific TCR breadth and depth were significantly higher than at day 0 and than in MenACWY recipients. Conclusions about previously exposed vaccinees are limited because only a handful of AZD1222 recipients were SARS-CoV-2 seropositive at baseline. Because no day 14 peak-response samples were available, repertoires were characterized only after the peak T cell response.

The germline V end is reduced by 4 bases and the J end by 5 bases; junction bases left unmatched: 7. Including the terminal cysteine and phenylalanine, the CDR3 comprises 14 residues. Just the 42-base CDR3 DNA is kept, in frame starting at base 1. From the germline V gene (reference sequence), CDR1 is SEHNR and CDR2 is FQNEAQ. The CDR3 regions of human TCRbeta chains were analyzed by immunosequencing. Per the source publication's procedure: Repertoire TCRs were matched against a reference library of SARS-CoV-2-specific TCRs generated with the MIRA antigen-specificity platform. Breadth was defined as the fraction of unique TCRs that were SARS-CoV-2-associated, and depth was defined as the fraction of total T cells that were SARS-CoV-2-associated. Using the MIRA data, each spike-specific TCR was mapped to the spike region that the TCR reacts to and placed in a CD4 or CD8 class. Log10-transformed breadth and depth values were compared by one-way ANOVA with Sidak's multiple comparisons tests. The clones in this table, taken by TCRdb from immuneACCESS, are in-frame only. Not every clone is retained; where verified, under half of the shortfall comes from an unresolved V gene, and the cause of the rest is unknown. For V, J and clone size, that table is used; D and trimming come from the DNA. In this sample the table shows about 120,000 clones, about 90% of which occur a single time. The top ten hold roughly 15% of the sample.

The material was peripheral blood, obtained 28 days after the second AZD1222 dose. The chain employs TRBV7-9 and TRBJ1-2, and TRBD1 matches 7 of the central bases. This TCR was sampled from an adult who received the AZD1222 COVID-19 vaccine. The CDR3 reads as follows: CASSSRTGLYGYTF. The base sequence is TGTGCCAGCAGCTCAAGGACAGGCCTATATGGCTACACCTTC.